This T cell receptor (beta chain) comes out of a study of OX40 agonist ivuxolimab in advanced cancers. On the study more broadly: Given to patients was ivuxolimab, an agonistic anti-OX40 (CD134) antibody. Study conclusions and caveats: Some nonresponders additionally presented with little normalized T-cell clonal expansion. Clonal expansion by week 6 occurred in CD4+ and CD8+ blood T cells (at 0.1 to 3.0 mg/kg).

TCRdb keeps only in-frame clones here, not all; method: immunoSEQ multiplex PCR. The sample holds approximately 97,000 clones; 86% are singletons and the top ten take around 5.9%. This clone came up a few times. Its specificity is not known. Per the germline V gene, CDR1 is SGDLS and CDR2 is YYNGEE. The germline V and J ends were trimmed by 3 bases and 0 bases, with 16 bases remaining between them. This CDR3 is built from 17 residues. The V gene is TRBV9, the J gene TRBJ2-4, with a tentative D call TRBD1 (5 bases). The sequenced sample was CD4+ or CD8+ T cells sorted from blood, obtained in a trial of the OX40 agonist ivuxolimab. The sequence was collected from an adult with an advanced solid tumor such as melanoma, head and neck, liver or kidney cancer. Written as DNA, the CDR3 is TGTGCCAGCAGCGCCTCCCCGGACAACCTAGCCAAAAACATTCAGTACTTC. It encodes CASSASPDNLAKNIQYF.